These 22 T cell receptor beta chains originate from one sample sequenced in a study of blood T cell repertoires in COVID-19. Assay: immunoSEQ multiplex PCR; the TCRdb copy retains only in-frame clones and omits some. The table includes 200,000 to 250,000 clones, over 65% detected once. Sequences were obtained from PBMCs or T cells enriched from blood (not recorded which). All receptors come from an older woman who had recovered from COVID-19.

V is TRBV7-2 and J is TRBJ2-5; 10 bases match TRBD2. Germline-derived CDR1 and CDR2 are SGHTA and FQGNSA. The CDR3 is 16 amino acids. V shed 1 base, J shed 2 bases, and the junction held 4 bases outside the gene matches. The CDR3 DNA sequence: TGTGCCAGCAGCTTAGGTTCTAGCGGGGGTCAAGAGACCCAGTACTTC. This translates into CASSLGSSGGQETQYF.

This rearrangement joins TRBV7-2 to TRBJ2-7; possible D gene TRBD1, 6 bases. CDR1 is SGHTA, CDR2 FQGNSA, per germline. The CDR3 loop spans 15 amino acids. Trimming removed 1 base at V and 2 bases at J, with 12 bases between. The CDR3: CASSLGSGAAYEQYF. As DNA, the CDR3 is TGTGCCAGCAGCTTAGGTTCAGGGGCGGCCTACGAGCAGTACTTC.

This clone appeared a single time. V and J are TRBV2 and TRBJ2-3; 15 bases align to TRBD2. The CDR3 extends over 15 amino acids. Germline V CDR1 and CDR2: SNHLY, FYNNEI. With V trimmed by 5 bases and J by 4 bases, 1 base remained unmatched. The CDR3 nucleotides are TGTGCCAGCAGTTGGACTAGCGGGGGGGCAGATACGCAGTATTTT. It specifies CASSWTSGGADTQYF.

This clone was observed a handful of times. The genes are TRBV2 and TRBJ1-2; maybe TRBD1 (5 bases). The V and J ends lost 6 bases and 2 bases respectively, with 13 bases between them. The CDR3 sequence is 14 residues long. The V gene's germline CDR1 is SNHLY and CDR2 FYNNEI. CDR3 nucleotide sequence: TGTGCCAGCAGCGACAGTATAGACAACTATGGCTACACCTTC. The encoded protein is CASSDSIDNYGYTF.

This clone was observed a single time. The chain joins TRBV7-2 to TRBJ1-5, with D possibly TRBD1 on 6 matching bases. Trimming removed 5 bases at V and 4 bases at J, with 15 bases between. The CDR3 loop spans 15 amino acids. Germline CDR1 is SGHTA and CDR2 is FQGNSA. CDR3 sequence: CASSQGQGLNQPQHF. The CDR3, as DNA: TGTGCCAGCAGCCAGGGGCAGGGGCTTAATCAGCCCCAGCATTTT.

The chain uses TRBV14 and TRBJ2-3; TRBD2 aligns across 8 bases. This CDR3 contains 14 residues. The ends lost 8 bases at V and 2 bases at J; junction bases unmatched: 6. Germline V gives CDR1 SGHDN, CDR2 FVKESK. The CDR3 loop is CASRGTRNTDTQYF. Written as DNA, the CDR3 is TGTGCCAGCCGAGGGACTAGAAACACAGATACGCAGTATTTT.

The J gene is TRBJ1-5, the V gene TRBV6-5; D call uncertain. CDR3 size: 15 residues. The germline CDR1 and CDR2 sequences are MNHEY and SVGAGI. V gave up 7 bases and J gave up 1 base, with 14 bases separating them. CDR3 in amino acids: CASTTRRESNQPQHF. CDR3 bases: TGTGCCAGCACCACAAGGAGGGAGAGCAATCAGCCCCAGCATTTT.

V usage is TRBV7-9 and J usage is TRBJ1-4; 7 bases are shared with TRBD1. The CDR3 consists of 15 residues. Germline values: CDR1 SEHNR, CDR2 FQNEAQ (reference sequence). V trimming: 5 bases; J trimming: 4 bases; junction bases outside the gene matches: 7. The CDR3 protein is CASSHRTGGNEKLFF. The CDR3 nucleotides are TGTGCCAGCAGCCACCGGACAGGCGGTAATGAAAAACTGTTTTTT.

The chain has TRBV19 and TRBJ2-2; 8 nucleotides agree with TRBD1. CDR3 length: 15 amino acids. Germline V gene sequence: CDR1 LNHDA, CDR2 SQIVND (reference sequence). Trimming cost V 10 bases and J 7 bases; bases outside gene matches: 14. CDR3 region: CATQQDREFIGELFF. The CDR3 DNA reads as TGTGCCACCCAGCAGGACAGGGAATTTATCGGGGAGCTGTTTTTT.

The V call is TRBV3-1 (or the pseudogene TRBV3-2), the J call TRBJ1-6; 8 bases align to TRBD1. The germline V gene has CDR1 LGHDT and CDR2 YNNKEL (reference sequence). V lost 0 bases and J lost 7; bases outside the gene matches: 8. The CDR3 totals 17 residues. The CDR3 region is CASSQDRTGKGNSPLHF. The CDR3 coding sequence is TGTGCCAGCAGCCAAGACCGGACAGGGAAGGGAAATTCACCCCTCCACTTT.

The chain carries TRBV19 and TRBJ1-2; D call uncertain. Trimming stripped 10 bases from V and 1 base from J, with 13 bases between. Germline V gene sequence: CDR1 LNHDA, CDR2 SQIVND (reference sequence). The CDR3 length is 13 residues. CDR3 in amino acids: CAIQMGVNYGYTF. Written as DNA, the CDR3 is TGTGCCATTCAGATGGGAGTTAACTATGGCTACACCTTC.

CDR3 protein: CASGLVLQGVSMNTEAFF. Written as DNA, the CDR3 is TGTGCTAGTGGTTTGGTACTCCAGGGGGTGAGTATGAACACTGAAGCTTTCTTT. The rearrangement links TRBV12-5 to TRBJ1-1; 7 nucleotides line up with TRBD1. The CDR3 has 18 amino acids. V lost 0 bases to trimming and J lost 0 bases; unmatched junction nucleotides: 10. Germline CDR1 reads LGHNT; CDR2 reads FRNRAP.

This chain links TRBV6-2 or TRBV6-3 with TRBJ1-1, with TRBD1 matching 7 bases. J gave up 3 bases and V 0 bases, and 10 bases lay outside the gene matches. The CDR3 covers 17 residues. Germline CDR1 reads MNHEY; CDR2 reads SVGEGT. The CDR3 loop reads CASSYSTSRGFYTEAFF. In DNA form, the CDR3 reads TGTGCCAGCAGTTACTCTACTTCCAGGGGGTTCTACACTGAAGCTTTCTTT.

The chain uses TRBV13 and TRBJ2-1; 7 nucleotides align to TRBD2. The V gene's germline CDR1 is PRHDT and CDR2 FYEKMQ (reference sequence). After removal of 5 bases from V and 4 bases from J, the junction contained 11 bases not matched to a gene. This CDR3 has 16 amino acids. The CDR3 here is CASSPLPGLTYNEQFF. The CDR3 DNA is TGTGCCAGCAGCCCCCTCCCGGGACTAACTTACAATGAGCAGTTCTTC. Combining the CDR3 with reference TRBV13 and TRBJ2-1 gives the whole variable domain AAGVIQSPRHLIKEKRETATLKCYPIPRHDTVYWYQQGPGQDPQFLISFYEKMQSDKGSIPDRFSAQQFSDYHSELNMSSLELGDSALYFCASSPLPGLTYNEQFFGPGTRLTVL.

This clone occurred many times. V gene TRBV30 combines with J gene TRBJ2-1; TRBD2 aligns across 16 bases. Germline lookup yields CDR1 GTSNPN and CDR2 SVGIG (reference sequence). The CDR3 totals 14 residues. CDR3 in DNA: TGTGCTGGGACTAGCGGGAGGGCTATGAATGAGCAGTTCTTC. Translated, it gives CAGTSGRAMNEQFF.

This chain connects TRBV5-6 to TRBJ2-1; TRBD2 aligns across 9 bases. The CDR3 consists of 14 residues. Trimming cost V 0 bases and J 7 bases; bases outside gene matches: 2. Germline V gives CDR1 SGHDT, CDR2 YYEEEE. As DNA, the CDR3 is TGTGCCAGCAGCTTGGGGCGGGAGGGTAATGAGCAGTTCTTC. Its translation is CASSLGREGNEQFF.

The rearrangement joins TRBV3-1 (or the pseudogene TRBV3-2) to TRBJ1-1; TRBD1 aligns across 8 bases. Trimming at V came to 2 bases and at J to 3 bases, leaving 2 bases not matched to a gene. CDR1 is LGHDT and CDR2 is YNNKEL in the germline V gene (reference sequence). CDR3 size: 14 residues. The CDR3 loop is CASSQTGGDTEAFF. DNA for the CDR3: TGTGCCAGCAGCCAAACAGGGGGTGACACTGAAGCTTTCTTT.

The gene calls are TRBV19 and TRBJ2-3, with 9 bases matching TRBD2. Germline CDR1 and CDR2: LNHDA and SQIVND (reference sequence). With 6 bases clipped from V and 1 base from J, the junction kept 11 bases outside the gene matches. This CDR3 has 17 residues. This chain's CDR3 is CASRLGIAGEGTDTQYF. CDR3 sequence (DNA): TGTGCCAGTAGGTTGGGAATAGCGGGAGAAGGCACAGATACGCAGTATTTT.

The chain recombines TRBV7-2 with TRBJ2-7, with 8 bases matching TRBD1. Germline assignment: CDR1 SGHTA and CDR2 FQGNSA. This CDR3 is built from 15 residues. J gave up 5 bases and V 1 base, and 7 bases lay outside the gene matches. As DNA, the CDR3 is TGTGCCAGCAGCTTAGACCGGGACAGGCTCCACGAGCAGTACTTC. It encodes CASSLDRDRLHEQYF.

This clone occurred a few times. This chain connects TRBV5-1 to TRBJ1-1; possible D gene TRBD1, 5 bases. This CDR3 region has 13 residues. V gave up 2 bases and J gave up 5 bases, with 10 bases separating them. Germline-derived CDR1 and CDR2 are SGHRS and YFSETQ. CDR3 nucleotides: TGCGCCAGCAGCTTTCAGGGTGGGACTGAAGCTTTCTTT. This sequence encodes CASSFQGGTEAFF.

The chain uses TRBV5-6 and TRBJ2-7, with TRBD1 identical over 7 bases. The CDR3 is 15 residues long. Germline values: CDR1 SGHDT, CDR2 YYEEEE. V lost 0 bases, J lost 3 bases, and 6 bases stayed unmatched. The CDR3 sequence is CASSLENRGYYEQYF. The DNA of the CDR3 is TGTGCCAGCAGCTTGGAGAACAGGGGCTACTACGAGCAGTACTTC.

The chain recombines TRBV12-5 with TRBJ1-1; 9 bases align to TRBD1. CDR1 is LGHNT, CDR2 FRNRAP, per germline. V lost 2 bases and J lost 0; bases outside the gene matches: 7. The CDR3 extends over 17 amino acids. The CDR3 DNA reads TGTGCTAGTGGTTTGTGGGGACAGGGTGAGGTGAACACTGAAGCTTTCTTT. Translation: CASGLWGQGEVNTEAFF.